This T cell receptor beta chain was recorded in a study of T-cell memory formation after mild COVID-19. The CDR3 spans 14 residues. Trimming stripped 4 bases from V and 5 bases from J, with 15 bases between. The V gene's germline CDR1 is SGHKS and CDR2 YYEKEE (reference sequence). UMIs and sample barcodes were carried by the TCR alpha and TCR beta cDNA libraries that 5'RACE produced using constant-segment primers. TCRdb ran MiXCR on the 5' RACE reads and lists one entry per CDR3 protein. The sample lists under 400,000 distinct CDR3 sequences; around 27% were seen once. The origin of this receptor is an adult woman who had mild COVID-19 (a few samples of this study predate the infection). Cell type and time point are not known. The chain couples TRBV5-5 to TRBJ1-1, with no clear D. Sequenced material: PBMCs or a T cell subset sorted from them (not recorded which). DNA of the CDR3: TGTGCCAGCAGCCTGAGTGGATATGGGACTGAAGCTTTCTTT. Its translation: CASSLSGYGTEAFF.